This T cell receptor beta chain was profiled in a study of T cells in Graves' hyperthyroidism and ophthalmopathy. Points from the study as a whole: Ophthalmopathy, as predicted by the model, came a median around 6.7 months after the prediction.

A Clinical Activity Score of at least 3, a NOSPECS grade of at least 4 and a duration under 3 months were recorded in the ophthalmopathy patients. Not enrolled were patients with uncontrolled infection, other autoimmune disease, pregnancy or lactation. This sample holds PBMCs from about 10 ml fresh peripheral blood. Amplified TCR beta CDR3 regions came from RNA transcripts. With the HTBI primer set, the TCR CDR3 went through a first round of RT-PCR. Using its own MiXCR run on the multiplex PCR reads, TCRdb lists one record per CDR3 protein. In the table there are about 500,000 distinct CDR3 sequences, over 15% of which are singletons. In the case of this clonotype: What it recognizes is unknown.

The sample comprised blood. The source of this sequence is a woman aged 18-35 years with Graves' ophthalmopathy.

Written as DNA, the CDR3 is TGTGCCAGCAGTGACCCGGGACAGGGGGCGCACAATGAGCAGTTCTTC. Translating it yields CASSDPGQGAHNEQFF. The chain employs TRBV13 and TRBJ2-1; TRBD1 matches at 12 bases. V lost 6 bases to trimming and J lost 5 bases; unmatched junction nucleotides: 8. This CDR3 has 16 amino acids. The germline CDR1 and CDR2 sequences are PRHDT and FYEKMQ (reference sequence).